These T cell receptor beta chains were read from a single sample in a study of Ad26.COV2.S vaccination and SARS-CoV-2 variants. The method was immunoSEQ multiplex PCR; TCRdb's version includes in-frame clones alone and lacks a portion of them. Among approximately 340,000 clones listed, roughly 94% were seen once. Sequenced here: peripheral blood, sampled after recovery from COVID-19. Source of these receptors: a human donor who had recovered from COVID-19. Each CDR3 is given with its conserved first and last residue. The D gene is left open where the match is weak. Size tells how often a clone was seen (once, few, many) or the class of an expanded clone, and some rows leave it out.

>TRBV9|NA|TRBJ1-4|NA
TGTGCCAGCAGCGTAGAGACGGAATGGTCAGGGCGGAATGAAAAACTGTTTTTT
CASSVETEWSGRNEKLFF
>TRBV28|NA|TRBJ1-5|NA
TGTGCCAGCAGTTTGGGGGGGACCGATCAGCCCCAGCATTTT
CASSLGGTDQPQHF
>TRBV6-1|NA|TRBJ2-3|TRBD2
TGTGCCAGCAGTGAAGGTAATAGCGGGGCAGATACGCAGTATTTT
CASSEGNSGADTQYF
>TRBV9|NA|TRBJ2-1|NA
TGTGCCAGCAGCGTAGGTTCGGGCGGGGTTGAGCAGTTCTTC
CASSVGSGGVEQFF
>TRBV5-1|NA|TRBJ2-6|NA
TGCGCCAGCAGCTTGGATGGGTTTGGGGCCAACGTCCTGACTTTC
CASSLDGFGANVLTF
>TRBV4-2|NA|TRBJ2-7|TRBD2
TGTGCCAGCAGCCAAGGCTCCCTAGCGGGCGCCATCTACGAGCAGTATTTC
CASSQGSLAGAIYEQYF
>TRBV5-1|NA|TRBJ2-3|NA
TGCGCCAGCAGCTTGAAACAGGGAGTATCAGATACGCAGTATTTT
CASSLKQGVSDTQYF
>TRBV5-1|once|TRBJ2-5|TRBD2
TGCGCCAGCAGCCACGGACTAGCGGGACGCCAAGAGACCCAGTACTTC
CASSHGLAGRQETQYF
>TRBV5-1|NA|TRBJ1-2|NA
TGCGCCAGCAGCTTACAGGGCCCAGGCGGTGGCTACACCTTC
CASSLQGPGGGYTF
>TRBV18|NA|TRBJ2-2|NA
TGTGCCAGCTCCTACGACAGCAACACCGGGGAGCTGTTTTTT
CASSYDSNTGELFF
>TRBV7-9|NA|TRBJ1-1|TRBD1
TGTGCCAGCAGCTTGATCACAGGGGGCACTGAAGCTTTCTTT
CASSLITGGTEAFF
>TRBV5-6|NA|TRBJ1-5|NA
TGTGCCAGCAGCTTGGCCCAGGGAGGTCAGCCCCAGCATTTT
CASSLAQGGQPQHF
>TRBV3-1/TRBV3-2|NA|TRBJ2-2|NA
TGTGCCAGCAGCCAAGATGGGGCCAGAAACACCGGGGAGCTGTTTTTT
CASSQDGARNTGELFF
>TRBV7-3|NA|TRBJ2-5|TRBD2
TGTGCCAGCAGCTTGACTTGGGCGGGGGCCCAGTACTTC
CASSLTWAGAQYF
>TRBV19|NA|TRBJ1-1|TRBD1
TGTGCCAGTAGGGATACAGGGGAGAACACTGAAGCTTTCTTT
CASRDTGENTEAFF
>TRBV12-3/TRBV12-4|NA|TRBJ1-1|NA
TGTGCCAGCCGAAGGGGTGAGAACACTGAAGCTTTCTTT
CASRRGENTEAFF
>TRBV2|NA|TRBJ1-4|TRBD1
TGTGCCAGCATGGACAGGGAGGGATATGAAAAACTGTTTTTT
CASMDREGYEKLFF
>TRBV7-2|once|TRBJ1-1|TRBD1
TGTGCCAGCAGCTTCACAGGGGCAAGGAACACTGAAGCTTTCTTT
CASSFTGARNTEAFF
>TRBV14|NA|TRBJ1-3|NA
TGTGCCAGCAGCCATGGAAGTGTTCACACCATATATTTT
CASSHGSVHTIYF
>TRBV9|NA|TRBJ1-1|NA
TGTGCCAGCAGCCTTAAGGGGGGAACTGAAGCTTTCTTT
CASSLKGGTEAFF
>TRBV6-2/TRBV6-3|NA|TRBJ2-1|TRBD1
TGTGCCAGCAGTTACTCGCTGGAGGGACAGGGGAGCTCCTACAATGAGCAGTTCTTC
CASSYSLEGQGSSYNEQFF
>TRBV7-6|NA|TRBJ2-7|TRBD1
TGTGCCAGCAGCTCCACCGGGACAGCTCTCCCCTACGAGCAGTACTTC
CASSSTGTALPYEQYF
>TRBV19|NA|TRBJ1-3|NA
TGTGCCAGTAGGTTGTCCGGGGTCGACTCTGGAAACACCATATATTTT
CASRLSGVDSGNTIYF
>TRBV7-6|NA|TRBJ1-3|NA
TGTGCCAGCAGCTTAGACAAGGAAGCAGGTAGACACACCATATATTTT
CASSLDKEAGRHTIYF
>TRBV7-2|once|TRBJ2-5|NA
TGTGCCAGCAGCCGGGGAGCCCAAGAGACCCAGTACTTC
CASSRGAQETQYF
>TRBV6-5|NA|TRBJ2-1|TRBD1
TGTGCCAGCAGCCCGACAGGGTTACGCAATGAGCAGTTCTTC
CASSPTGLRNEQFF
>TRBV6-5|NA|TRBJ1-1|NA
TGTGCCAGCAGTTACTCGGGTCAGGGGAGGACTGAAGCTTTCTTT
CASSYSGQGRTEAFF
>TRBV5-6|once|TRBJ2-5|NA
TGTGCCAGCAGCCGCTCCGCTTTGGAGACCCAGTACTTC
CASSRSALETQYF
>TRBV5-1|NA|TRBJ1-2|NA
TGCGCCAGCAGCCCCGGGACTCCTAACTATGGCTACACCTTC
CASSPGTPNYGYTF